The 24 T cell receptor beta chains given below trace back to one sample, sequenced in a study of human T cells and chemical hapten exposure. TCRdb ran MiXCR on the RACE reads and lists one entry per CDR3 protein. The table has more than 70,000 distinct CDR3 sequences, just under 9% seen once. Time point: healthy volunteer bleed at 2 weeks. Extraction yielded total RNA from whole blood (unfractionated). Source material: whole blood. All receptors come from a female donor in good health. Some clones in this sample may be carry-over from other donors' samples.

CDR3 region: CASSLDLFFSTNEKLFF. CDR3 DNA: TGTGCCAGCAGCTTAGATCTCTTCTTCTCAACTAATGAAAAACTGTTTTTT. J is TRBJ1-4 and V is TRBV7-9; D gene unclear. Germline V gene lookup returns CDR1 SEHNR and CDR2 FQNEAQ (reference sequence). The CDR3 runs to 17 residues. Trimming shortened V by 1 base and J by 0 bases, and 12 bases separated the two germline ends.

This clonotype was recorded a few times. V is TRBV11-1 and J is TRBJ2-3; 7 bases agree with TRBD1. V lost 5 bases to trimming and J lost 1 base; unmatched junction nucleotides: 3. Germline CDR1 and CDR2: SGHAT and FQDESV (reference sequence). This CDR3 spans 14 amino acids. The CDR3 DNA sequence: TGTGCCAGCAGCGCAGGACAGGGCACAGATACGCAGTATTTT. Amino acids: CASSAGQGTDTQYF. Variable domain in full (rest from reference TRBV11-1 and TRBJ2-3): EAEVAQSPRYKITEKSQAVAFWCDPISGHATLYWYRQILGQGPELLVQFQDESVVDDSQLPKDRFSAERLKGVDSTLKIQPAELGDSAMYLCASSAGQGTDTQYFGPGTRLTVL.

This clonotype was recorded many times. The chain combines TRBV27 with TRBJ2-7; TRBD1 agrees at 7 bases. In germline, CDR1 is MNHEY, CDR2 SMNVEV (reference sequence). The CDR3 spans 14 residues. V shed 7 bases, J shed 0 bases, and the junction held 6 bases outside the gene matches. The CDR3 region has the DNA TGTGCCAGCACCCCGACAGGGCTCTCCTACGAGCAGTACTTC. Translation: CASTPTGLSYEQYF.

There are a few counts of this clonotype. The chain recombines TRBV6-1 with TRBJ2-2; D remains unclear. CDR3 length: 13 residues. CDR1 is MNHNS and CDR2 is SASEGT in the germline V gene. V gave up 4 bases and J gave up 4 bases, with 7 bases separating them. The CDR3 region has the DNA TGTGCCAGCAGTGGTAGTTTCACCGGGGAGCTGTTTTTT. This sequence encodes CASSGSFTGELFF.

This clonotype was recorded a few times. The CDR3 loop reads CSARDVGGYDEQFF. The CDR3 nucleotides read TGCAGTGCTAGAGATGTAGGAGGGTATGATGAGCAGTTCTTC. The chain joins TRBV20-1 to TRBJ2-1, with D tentatively TRBD2 (6 bases). The germline gives CDR1 DFQATT, CDR2 SNEGSKA (reference sequence). V shed 0 bases and J shed 8 bases, with 14 bases lying between them. CDR3 size: 14 residues.

This clonotype was counted only a few times. The rearrangement joins TRBV4-1 to TRBJ2-7; D might be TRBD1 (6 bases). V lost 1 base and J lost 2, with 12 bases in between. This CDR3 has 15 amino acids. Germline-derived CDR1 and CDR2 are MGHRA and YSYEKL. This chain's CDR3 is CASSQAGSGAYEQYF. The CDR3 DNA is TGCGCCAGCAGCCAAGCCGGGTCAGGGGCCTACGAGCAGTACTTC.

There are many counts of this clonotype. The rearrangement uses TRBV20-1 and TRBJ1-2; D is ambiguous. Germline CDR1 DFQATT, CDR2 SNEGSKA (reference sequence). The V end was cut by 1 base, the J end by 4 bases, with 7 bases between. CDR3 length: 12 residues. DNA for the CDR3: TGCAGTGCTAGAGTAGGCACCTATGGCTACACCTTC. Translated, it gives CSARVGTYGYTF.

At least ten counts were recorded for this clonotype. The V call is TRBV6-5, the J call TRBJ2-5, with unresolved D. CDR3 length: 14 residues. Trimming removed 2 bases from V and 5 bases from J, with 12 bases in between. CDR1 MNHEY and CDR2 SVGAGI come from the germline V gene. The CDR3 DNA reads TGTGCCAGCAGTTACGTCCGGTACGCGGAGACCCAGTACTTC. Amino acids: CASSYVRYAETQYF.

This clonotype showed up just a few times. The chain combines TRBV5-6 with TRBJ1-3; D remains ambiguous. Trimming shortened V by 2 bases and J by 2 bases, and 8 bases separated the two germline ends. Germline-derived CDR1 and CDR2 are SGHDT and YYEEEE. The length of the CDR3 is 14 residues. Written as DNA, the CDR3 is TGTGCCAGCAGCTTCGTAGGCACTGGAAACACCATATATTTT. This codes for CASSFVGTGNTIYF.

This clonotype was seen ten or more times. This chain connects TRBV28 to TRBJ2-7; tentatively, D is TRBD2 (6 bases). Germline V gene lookup returns CDR1 MDHEN and CDR2 SYDVKM. Deletions cut 11 bases from V and 1 base from J, with 18 bases between. The CDR3 runs 14 residues. In nucleotides, the CDR3 is TGTGCCTCTTTTCCTCCGGGAGCTTCCTACGAGCAGTACTTC. Translation: CASFPPGASYEQYF.

Many counts were recorded for this clonotype. The chain is built from TRBV30 and TRBJ2-3; TRBD2 agrees at 9 bases. The CDR3 has 14 residues. V dropped 3 bases and J dropped 1; count of bases not matched to a gene: 2. Germline CDR1 reads GTSNPN; CDR2 reads SVGIG (reference sequence). The CDR3 region is CAWRRTSGTDTQYF. Written as DNA, the CDR3 is TGTGCCTGGAGGAGGACTAGCGGCACAGATACGCAGTATTTT.

In this sample, this clonotype turned up a few times. The rearrangement uses TRBV20-1 and TRBJ1-5; possible D gene TRBD1, 6 bases. Trimming stripped 3 bases from V and 5 bases from J, with 14 bases between. In germline, CDR1 is DFQATT, CDR2 SNEGSKA (reference sequence). The CDR3 runs to 14 residues. DNA of the CDR3: TGCAGTGCTAGTGTGACAGGAGGCGATCAGCCCCAGCATTTT. Translated: CSASVTGGDQPQHF.

In this sample, this clonotype turned up many times. V and J are TRBV28 and TRBJ1-2, with D perhaps matching TRBD1 (5 bases). V was shortened by 9 bases and J by 4 bases, with 12 bases between the two germline ends. CDR3 length equals 12 residues. Germline CDR1 and CDR2: MDHEN and SYDVKM. CDR3 nucleotides: TGTGCCAGTTGGGGCCCGCTCTATGGCTACACCTTC. Translating gives CASWGPLYGYTF.

This clonotype was found many times. The J gene is TRBJ1-2, the V gene TRBV7-9, with TRBD1 as a possible D gene (6 bases). The germline V and J ends were trimmed by 5 bases and 4 bases, with 17 bases remaining between them. Germline-derived CDR1 and CDR2 are SEHNR and FQNEAQ (reference sequence). There are 15 residues in the CDR3. The chain's CDR3 is CASSPDDAGAYGYTF. CDR3 bases: TGTGCCAGCAGCCCAGACGACGCAGGGGCCTATGGCTACACCTTC.

V gene TRBV4-3 combines with J gene TRBJ1-4, with unresolved D. The CDR3 extends over 15 amino acids. Germline V gene lookup returns CDR1 LGHNA and CDR2 YSLEER. V lost 0 bases, J lost 7 bases, and 12 bases lay in between. This CDR3 is CASSQESAVFEKLFF. The CDR3 DNA reads TGCGCCAGCAGCCAAGAGTCAGCCGTTTTTGAAAAACTGTTTTTT.

This clonotype was seen ten or more times. The V call is TRBV28, the J call TRBJ1-2, with D unclear. Germline V gives CDR1 MDHEN, CDR2 SYDVKM. CDR3 size: 13 residues. Trimming removed 8 bases at V and 5 bases at J, with 15 bases between. CDR3 region: CASRELEWYGYTF. CDR3 bases: TGTGCCAGCCGCGAGTTGGAGTGGTATGGCTACACCTTC.

The chain is built from TRBV16 and TRBJ1-3; D uncertain. The CDR3 loop spans 15 amino acids. V dropped 4 bases and J dropped 1 base, with 11 bases sitting between them. Per germline, CDR1 KGHSY and CDR2 FQNENV. The CDR3 sequence is CASSRSTVSGNTIYF. The CDR3 DNA reads as TGTGCCAGCAGCCGATCGACGGTGTCTGGAAACACCATATATTTT.

This clonotype appeared a few times. The chain combines TRBV19 with TRBJ2-6, with no clear D. Germline CDR1 is LNHDA and CDR2 is SQIVND (reference sequence). This CDR3 spans 16 amino acids. V was shortened by 2 bases and J by 0 bases, with 8 bases between the two germline ends. The CDR3 region is CASSIPYGSGANVLTF. CDR3 nucleotides: TGTGCCAGTAGTATACCTTACGGCTCTGGGGCCAACGTCCTGACTTTC. Drawing the rest from reference TRBV19 and TRBJ2-6, the complete variable domain is DGGITQSPKYLFRKEGQNVTLSCEQNLNHDAMYWYRQDPGQGLRLIYYSQIVNDFQKGDIAEGYSVSREKKESFPLTVTSAQKNPTAFYLCASSIPYGSGANVLTFGAGSRLTVL.

This clonotype was observed at least ten times. The chain combines TRBV14 with TRBJ1-5; 7 nucleotides agree with TRBD1. Germline trimming cut 1 base from V and 4 bases from J; bases unmatched to any gene: 13. Looked up from germline, CDR1 is SGHDN and CDR2 is FVKESK. This CDR3 is built from 18 residues. CDR3 coding DNA: TGTGCCAGCAGCCAAGTGGGGAAGGGGGCAATCTTGAATCAGCCCCAGCATTTT. Translation gives CASSQVGKGAILNQPQHF.

In its sample, this clonotype was seen many times. The chain links TRBV25-1 to TRBJ2-7; tentative D call: TRBD1 (6 bases). The CDR3 spans 15 residues. V lost 0 bases, J lost 1 base, and 10 bases lay in between. Germline V gene sequence: CDR1 MGHDK, CDR2 SYGVNS. The CDR3 reads CASSEYTGISYEQYF. The DNA of the CDR3 is TGTGCCAGCAGTGAATATACAGGGATATCCTACGAGCAGTACTTC.

The V and J genes are TRBV2 and TRBJ2-1; D not certain. Germline CDR1 SNHLY, CDR2 FYNNEI. The V end lost 10 bases, the J end lost 4 bases, and 14 bases lay between the germline ends. The CDR3 extends over 13 amino acids. CDR3 amino acids: CATTRGRYNEQFF. The CDR3 DNA sequence: TGTGCCACTACGAGAGGCCGGTACAATGAGCAGTTCTTC. The variable domain in full, with the rest retrieved from reference TRBV2 and TRBJ2-1, is EPEVTQTPSHQVTQMGQEVILRCVPISNHLYFYWYRQILGQKVEFLVSFYNNEISEKSEIFDDQFSVERPDGSNFTLKIRSTKLEDSAMYFCATTRGRYNEQFFGPGTRLTVL.

This clonotype was counted between two and nine times. The J gene is TRBJ2-3, the V gene TRBV14; unclear D gene. The germline gives CDR1 SGHDN, CDR2 FVKESK. The V end was cut by 4 bases, the J end by 0 bases, with 5 bases between. The CDR3 is 13 amino acids. The CDR3 loop reads CASSPQSTDTQYF. For the CDR3, the DNA is TGTGCCAGCAGCCCTCAGAGCACAGATACGCAGTATTTT.

The chain links TRBV27 to TRBJ2-1, with TRBD1 matching over 10 bases. This CDR3 comprises 14 residues. Germline CDR1 MNHEY, CDR2 SMNVEV (reference sequence). Trimming at V came to 3 bases and at J to 7 bases, leaving 3 bases not matched to a gene. CDR3 in amino acids: CASSFSDRGNEQFF. In nucleotides, the CDR3 is TGTGCCAGCAGTTTCTCGGACAGGGGGAATGAGCAGTTCTTC.

The V gene is TRBV28, the J gene TRBJ1-4; D call uncertain. CDR3 size: 16 residues. The V gene's germline CDR1 is MDHEN and CDR2 SYDVKM. Trimming pared 1 base from V and 6 bases from J, leaving 15 bases between. CDR3 coding DNA: TGTGCCAGCAGTTTATTCTCGGGAAGGGTGGATGAAAAACTGTTTTTT. Translating gives CASSLFSGRVDEKLFF. The full variable domain, rest sourced from reference TRBV28 and TRBJ1-4, is DVKVTQSSRYLVKRTGEKVFLECVQDMDHENMFWYRQDPGLGLRLIYFSYDVKMKEKGDIPEGYSVSREKKERFSLILESASTNQTSMYLCASSLFSGRVDEKLFFGSGTQLSVL.